This TCR beta chain appears in the sequencing data of a study of T cell responses to AZD1222 COVID-19 vaccine. Across the whole study: Pooled together were second doses at about 4 or about 12 weeks.

Assay: immunoSEQ multiplex PCR; the TCRdb copy retains only in-frame clones and omits some. Of about 100,000 clones in the sample, around 89% were seen once. J was trimmed by 5 bases and V by 1 base; bases with no gene match: 7. Germline V lookup: CDR1 LGHNA, CDR2 YSLEER. The CDR3 is made up of 16 amino acids. This clone has only one observation. This specimen consisted of peripheral blood, obtained on day 0 of AZD1222 vaccination. This TCR was sampled from an adult in good health. V and J are TRBV4-3 and TRBJ2-1, with 8 bases that match TRBD2. The CDR3 region has the DNA TGCGCCAGCAGCCAAGTAAAGCGGGAGAGAAACAATGAGCAGTTCTTC. Translating gives CASSQVKRERNNEQFF.